This TCR beta chain was obtained from a study of metastatic and nonmetastatic thyroid tumors. This clone came up many times. TCRdb called clones again from the PCR reads with MiXCR. The table includes around 15,000 clones, 23% detected once. All patients were treatment-naive before thyroid surgery. The TCR sequence derives from a female donor with papillary thyroid cancer or a benign thyroid nodule (not recorded which). Some clones in this sample may be carry-over from other donors' samples. The sequenced material came from tumor tissue.

CDR3 protein: CASSLSDSNQPQHF. Written as DNA, the CDR3 is TGTGCCAGCAGTTTGAGCGATAGCAATCAGCCCCAGCATTTT. The chain employs TRBV12-3 or TRBV12-4 and TRBJ1-5; D is undetermined. The V gene lost 3 bases and the J gene lost 0 bases, with 6 bases spanning the gap. This CDR3 is built from 14 residues.